The 12 T cell receptor beta chains below were found in one sample sequenced in a study of shared clonotypes between healthy human individuals. Here immunoSEQ multiplex PCR was the method, and the copy in TCRdb shows in-frame clones only, minus some. In the table there are some 2,400,000 clones, approximately 96% of which are singletons. The sequencing sample was made of naive CD4+ T cells sorted from blood. Subset denoted: CD45RA+ positively selected. The source of these receptors is a young man in good health.

The gene calls are TRBV10-3 and TRBJ2-7; D perhaps matches TRBD2 (5 bases). The CDR3 has 12 residues. V shed 7 bases and J shed 2 bases, with 9 bases lying between them. Germline lookup yields CDR1 ENHRY and CDR2 SYGVKD. The CDR3: CAIKEGAYEQYF. The CDR3 DNA reads as TGTGCCATCAAAGAGGGCGCCTACGAGCAGTACTTC.

This chain links TRBV18 with TRBJ1-4; D might be TRBD1 (5 bases). V lost 3 bases, J lost 0 bases, and 11 bases lay in between. CDR1 and CDR2 from the germline V gene are KGHSH and LQKENI. This CDR3 is built from 16 residues. The CDR3 nucleotides are TGTGCCAGCTCACCTTTTACGACAGCAACTAATGAAAAACTGTTTTTT. Its protein product is CASSPFTTATNEKLFF.

This chain uses TRBV7-8 with TRBJ1-3; a weak D match, TRBD1 (6 bases). CDR1 is SGHVS and CDR2 is FQNEAQ in the germline V gene. CDR3 size: 15 residues. V lost 0 bases and J 2 bases, leaving 8 bases between the germline ends. The chain's CDR3 is CASSLARTAGNTIYF. In nucleotides, the CDR3 is TGTGCCAGCAGCTTAGCGAGGACAGCTGGAAACACCATATATTTT.

The chain links TRBV6-1 to TRBJ2-7; a possible D gene is TRBD2 (6 bases). The CDR3 covers 14 residues. Trimming cost V 7 bases and J 3 bases, with 16 bases left between them. The germline V gene has CDR1 MNHNS and CDR2 SASEGT. The CDR3 DNA follows: TGTGCCAGCACTTCTGGGGGGAGTGACTACGAGCAGTACTTC. Translation gives CASTSGGSDYEQYF.

The chain has TRBV11-3 and TRBJ2-3; D perhaps matches TRBD1 (6 bases). Deletions cut 1 base from V and 5 bases from J, with 13 bases between. Germline V gene sequence: CDR1 SGHNT, CDR2 YENEEA. The CDR3 spans 15 residues. The CDR3: CASSLGQVDGDTQYF. The CDR3, as DNA: TGTGCCAGCAGCTTAGGACAGGTAGATGGAGATACGCAGTATTTT.

The V and J genes are TRBV28 and TRBJ2-6, with 11 bases matching TRBD1. J lost 4 bases, V lost 3 bases, and 11 bases had no gene match. Germline assignment: CDR1 MDHEN and CDR2 SYDVKM. The CDR3 is 19 amino acids. CDR3 sequence reads: CASSFTLGQGAEGANVLTF. The CDR3 DNA reads TGTGCCAGCAGTTTCACCCTAGGACAGGGGGCTGAAGGGGCCAACGTCCTGACTTTC.

Remarks on this clone: Distinct nucleotide sequences in the sample also encode this CDR3. The chain links TRBV7-2 to TRBJ2-7, with D tentatively TRBD1 (6 bases). This CDR3 comprises 13 residues. The ends were cut back, 5 bases at V and 0 bases at J, with 8 bases in the middle. The germline gives CDR1 SGHTA, CDR2 FQGNSA. Here the CDR3 reads CASSRTASYEQYF. For the CDR3, the DNA is TGTGCCAGCAGCCGGACAGCCTCCTACGAGCAGTACTTC.

Turning to this clone: This sample includes further DNA sequences coding for the same CDR3. This sequence joins TRBV30 and TRBJ1-3, with D possibly being TRBD1 (6 bases). V shed 0 bases and J shed 0 bases, with 9 bases lying between them. The CDR3 consists of 15 residues. From germline, CDR1 is GTSNPN and CDR2 SVGIG (reference sequence). CDR3 in DNA: TGTGCCTGGAGTGTACGAGGGGGCTCTGGAAACACCATATATTTT. Amino acids: CAWSVRGGSGNTIYF.

The rearrangement uses TRBV11-2 and TRBJ2-7; D gene ambiguous. The CDR3 has 14 amino acids. Trimming took 0 bases from V and 9 from J, leaving 15 bases between them. Looked up from germline, CDR1 is SGHAT and CDR2 is FQNNGV. The CDR3 spells CASSLDQTTGGQYF. The CDR3 nucleotides read TGTGCCAGCAGCTTAGATCAGACCACCGGTGGGCAGTACTTC.

This chain uses TRBV4-1 with TRBJ2-5; no clear D gene. Germline CDR1 is MGHRA and CDR2 is YSYEKL. With 4 bases removed from V and 5 bases from J, the gap between germline ends came to 11 bases. The CDR3 is 13 amino acids. CDR3 sequence: CASSLLTWETQYF. The CDR3 coding sequence is TGCGCCAGCAGCCTTTTGACTTGGGAGACCCAGTACTTC.

This chain links TRBV4-2 with TRBJ2-2; D not certain. Looked up from germline, CDR1 is LGHNA and CDR2 is YNFKEQ. The V end was cut by 0 bases, the J end by 2 bases, with 7 bases between. The CDR3 length is 15 residues. The CDR3 reads CASSQEDQNTGELFF. CDR3 nucleotide sequence: TGTGCCAGCAGCCAAGAGGATCAAAACACCGGGGAGCTGTTTTTT.

The CDR3 DNA reads as TGTGCCAGCAGTTACGGGACAGGGGCCTACTCACCCCTCCACTTT. Translated, it gives CASSYGTGAYSPLHF. This chain uses TRBV6-5 with TRBJ1-6, with 10 nucleotides matching TRBD1. Germline lookup yields CDR1 MNHEY and CDR2 SVGAGI. J lost 10 bases, V lost 2 bases, and 5 bases had no gene match. CDR3 length: 15 amino acids.